The 15 T cell receptor beta chains below all came from one sample that was sequenced in a study of persistence of HIV-infected CD4 T cells. Their target antigens are unknown. Cells were stimulated with overlapping HIV-1 Gag 15-mer peptides. Memory cells lacking CD40L and CD69 with high CD45RO were sorted. This was the immunoSEQ version 4 assay in survey mode. The repertoire was sequenced with immunoSEQ multiplex PCR; TCRdb's copy has only in-frame clones and lacks some. The data hold about 36,000 clones, with roughly 84% observed a single time. The sequences come from cultured CD4+ T cells from PBMCs, collected from a patient who received antiretroviral therapy. These receptor sequences come from an adult with HIV. The donor label of this sample is uncertain.

The chain employs TRBV19 and TRBJ2-3, with TRBD1 identical over 10 bases. The CDR3 sequence is 16 residues long. Germline CDR1 LNHDA, CDR2 SQIVND (reference sequence). Losses at the gene ends were 1 base for V and 1 base for J; bases not matched to a gene: 2. The CDR3 DNA reads as TGTGCCAGTAGTATAGGGGGGACAGGGGGCACAGATACGCAGTATTTT. Amino acids: CASSIGGTGGTDTQYF.

This clone was seen only a few times. This sequence joins TRBV2 and TRBJ1-1; 7 positions match TRBD1. This CDR3 has 14 amino acids. Germline loops: CDR1 SNHLY, CDR2 FYNNEI. The junction had 6 bases not matched to a gene; V was cut back by 5 bases and J by 3 bases. The CDR3 coding sequence is TGTGCCAGCAGTAGACAGGGTAGGGACACTGAAGCTTTCTTT. Translated: CASSRQGRDTEAFF.

This chain's CDR3 is CASTVAGRNEQFF. CDR3 DNA: TGTGCCAGCACGGTGGCAGGGAGGAATGAGCAGTTCTTC. V is TRBV2 and J is TRBJ2-1, with D possibly being TRBD2 (6 bases). Trimming stripped 7 bases from V and 7 bases from J, with 14 bases between. The CDR3 sequence is 13 residues long. CDR1 and CDR2 from the germline V gene are SNHLY and FYNNEI.

The chain combines TRBV2 with TRBJ2-7; 11 nucleotides line up with TRBD2. The CDR3 sequence is 16 residues long. The germline V gene has CDR1 SNHLY and CDR2 FYNNEI. J was trimmed by 2 bases and V by 1 base; bases with no gene match: 4. CDR3 bases: TGTGCCAGCAGTGAAGTAATAGCGGGGGGGGCCTACGAGCAGTACTTC. The encoded protein is CASSEVIAGGAYEQYF.

The V and J genes are TRBV7-3 and TRBJ2-6; a possible D gene is TRBD1 (5 bases). The CDR3 sequence is 14 residues long. Germline-derived CDR1 and CDR2 are SGHTA and FQGTGA. V lost 4 bases to trimming and J lost 4 bases, with 8 bases between them. DNA of the CDR3: TGTGCCAGCAGCTCTAGGGGCGGGGCCAACGTCCTGACTTTC. Its translation: CASSSRGGANVLTF.

The chain has TRBV19 and TRBJ2-3; maybe TRBD1 (5 bases). Germline assignment: CDR1 LNHDA and CDR2 SQIVND (reference sequence). CDR3 size: 14 residues. Trimming took 6 bases from V and 3 from J, leaving 13 bases between them. CDR3 sequence reads: CASRKHQGTDTQYF. CDR3 coding DNA: TGTGCCAGTAGGAAACACCAGGGAACAGATACGCAGTATTTT.

V is TRBV5-5 and J is TRBJ2-7; the match to TRBD2 covers 10 bases. The V gene's germline CDR1 is SGHKS and CDR2 YYEKEE (reference sequence). The CDR3 covers 13 residues. Trimming took 6 bases from V and 6 from J; bases not matched to a gene: 6. This CDR3 is CASKIAGGFEQYF. CDR3 bases: TGTGCCAGCAAAATAGCGGGGGGTTTCGAGCAGTACTTC.

V usage is TRBV6-1 and J usage is TRBJ1-6, with D possibly TRBD1 on 6 matching bases. The V end lost 2 bases, the J end lost 5 bases, and 10 bases lay between the germline ends. Germline lookup yields CDR1 MNHNS and CDR2 SASEGT. This CDR3 has 15 residues. CDR3 loop: CASSERGINNSPLHF. The CDR3 DNA reads TGTGCCAGCAGTGAAAGGGGGATTAATAATTCACCCCTCCACTTT.

This sequence joins TRBV27 and TRBJ2-7, with D perhaps given as TRBD1 or TRBD2 (5 bases each). The germline V gene has CDR1 MNHEY and CDR2 SMNVEV (reference sequence). The CDR3 consists of 14 residues. Trimming removed 1 base at V and 3 bases at J, with 10 bases between. CDR3 nucleotide sequence: TGTGCCAGCAGTTTATTGGGGACGAGCTACGAGCAGTACTTC. It specifies CASSLLGTSYEQYF.

This chain links TRBV2 with TRBJ2-2, with 7 positions matching TRBD2. CDR1 and CDR2 (germline): SNHLY, FYNNEI. The CDR3 runs to 14 residues. Trimming removed 8 bases from V and 3 bases from J; junction bases left unmatched: 6. In DNA form, the CDR3 reads TGTGCCAGCCGGGCCGGGGGGTACACCGGGGAGCTGTTTTTT. Amino acid sequence: CASRAGGYTGELFF.

The chain recombines TRBV10-3 with TRBJ2-7, with D unresolved. Per germline, CDR1 ENHRY and CDR2 SYGVKD. With 7 bases removed from V and 2 bases from J, the gap between germline ends came to 15 bases. This CDR3 contains 14 residues. This chain's CDR3 is CAIKDRTETYEQYF. CDR3 sequence (DNA): TGTGCCATCAAGGATCGTACAGAGACCTACGAGCAGTACTTC.

CDR3 DNA: TGTGCCAGCAGCCAAGTCGGGAGGGTGGCGGGGGGCACAGATACGCAGTATTTT. Its translation is CASSQVGRVAGGTDTQYF. The chain recombines TRBV4-2 with TRBJ2-3, with 8 bases lining up with TRBD2. The V gene's germline CDR1 is LGHNA and CDR2 YNFKEQ. Germline trimming cut 1 base from V and 1 base from J; bases unmatched to any gene: 10. CDR3 size: 18 residues.

This chain links TRBV3-1 (or the pseudogene TRBV3-2) with TRBJ2-4; weak D call: TRBD2 (7 bases). Germline CDR1 and CDR2: LGHDT and YNNKEL (reference sequence). There are 19 residues in the CDR3. V lost 5 bases, J lost 0 bases, and 23 bases lay in between. CDR3 coding DNA: TGTGCCAGCAGCTGGTCTGGGCGGCGGGGGCCCTTAGCCAAAAACATTCAGTACTTC. Protein sequence: CASSWSGRRGPLAKNIQYF.

This rearrangement joins TRBV10-2 to TRBJ2-7, with D perhaps TRBD1 or TRBD2 (5 bases each). Germline CDR1 and CDR2: WSHSY and SAAADI. This CDR3 is built from 16 residues. Trimming took off 5 bases at V and 0 bases at J, with 17 bases between the two ends. DNA of the CDR3: TGCGCCAGCAGTTTTCCTTCCCCCGGGACCTCCTACGAGCAGTACTTC. Translating it yields CASSFPSPGTSYEQYF.

This chain links TRBV29-1 with TRBJ2-3, with D possibly being TRBD1 or TRBD2 (7 bases each). The CDR3 has 12 amino acids. V shed 4 bases and J shed 6 bases, with 11 bases lying between them. Germline CDR1 is SQVTM and CDR2 is ANQGSEA. In DNA form, the CDR3 reads TGCAGCGTTGGTCAGGGGGGGGATACGCAGTATTTT. Its translation: CSVGQGGDTQYF.